The clone carrying this T cell receptor beta chain was seen at least ten times. RNA transcripts provided the template for amplifying TCR beta CDR3 regions. After a first-round RT-PCR with HTBI primers, a second-round multiplex PCR was run. One entry per CDR3 protein results from TCRdb running MiXCR on the multiplex PCR reads. Here the sample spans roughly 230,000 distinct CDR3 sequences, about 22% being singletons. The sample is drawn from a study of Graves' ophthalmopathy and Graves' hyperthyroidism. Ophthalmopathy donors were characterized by moderate-to-severe activity, CAS of at least 3, NOSPECS of at least 4, and duration under 3 months. The diagnosis combined clinical symptoms, thyroxine, TRAb, thyroid ultrasound and orbital computed tomography scans. Sequenced input: peripheral blood. The TCR comes from a woman aged 45-65 years with Graves' ophthalmopathy.

As DNA, the CDR3 is TGCGCCAGCAGCTTGGCCAGCGGCGGTGCAGGGCCCTACGAGCAGTACTTC. Translation gives CASSLASGGAGPYEQYF. The V gene is TRBV5-1, the J gene TRBJ2-7; D possibly matches TRBD1 or TRBD2 (5 bases each). Germline V gene data show CDR1 as SGHRS and CDR2 as YFSETQ. CDR3 length equals 17 residues. V lost 0 bases and J 2 bases, leaving 18 bases between the germline ends.